This T cell receptor beta chain was observed in a study of cytomegalovirus exposure and HLA in healthy donors. The study ran its PCR with 60 Vbeta and 13 Jbeta primers. Profiling relied on immunoSEQ multiplex PCR, and the TCRdb table lists in-frame clones only, not all of them. The sample holds about 160,000 clones, roughly 70% seen once. The clonotype was recovered from a man between 40 and 49 years old in good health and CMV-seropositive. The sample comprised PBMCs.

The CDR3 protein is CASSFGGDSYNEQFF. The CDR3 DNA reads as TGTGCCAGCAGCTTTGGGGGGGATTCCTACAATGAGCAGTTCTTC. The chain couples TRBV11-1 to TRBJ2-1; 7 nucleotides match TRBD2. The trim removed 3 bases at V and 1 base at J, leaving 3 bases unmatched. This CDR3 region has 15 residues. Germline assignment: CDR1 SGHAT and CDR2 FQDESV (reference sequence).